Sequencing of this T cell receptor beta chain was carried out in a study of cytomegalovirus exposure and HLA in healthy donors (dated 2017 in TCRdb). As for the study more broadly: According to a later analysis, the roughly 120 validation repertoires were produced on the same platform as the roughly 700 repertoires of the first cohort. Besides the first cohort of approximately 710 subjects, a separate validation cohort made up of 90 to 150 different subjects was used. High-throughput TCR immunosequencing, statistical association of individual TCRs with disease status, and machine learning were combined to predict cytomegalovirus infection status. The study was designed to test whether signatures of past pathogen exposure could be identified by cataloging public T cell receptors. The full study reports these points: According to the authors, the approach could potentially be generalized to other disease states and immunological phenotypes. The study gave a list of 150 to 200 TCR beta chains associated with cytomegalovirus. Subsequent analysis determined that TCRs grouped into clusters in the first cohort also showed a tendency toward co-occurrence across the 120 validation repertoires, and about 93% of cluster scores exceeded 0. All 110 or so repertoires were used to score co-occurrence in the validation cohort in a later analysis, because that analysis had no HLA typing for the cohort. In both the original and validation cohorts, the classifier was reported to diagnose cytomegalovirus status with high specificity and sensitivity. While some public TCRs were present in many individuals, most TCR sequences turned up only very rarely across donors. In vitro tests confirmed that a few of the cytomegalovirus-associated TCR beta chains recognize cytomegalovirus antigens.

Donors formed part of the validation cohort, which comprised about 130 subjects and was distinct from the first cohort of under 750 subjects. Looking up the germline V gene yields CDR1 MNHNS and CDR2 SASEGT. The CDR3 goes from the cysteine to the phenylalanine over 11 residues. Of the read, only the CDR3 DNA is kept; its 33 bases are in frame from base 1. V and J lose 5 bases and 3 bases, and a span of 3 bases separates them. Comment on this clone: Its antigen is not yet known. It has no much larger one-base neighbor in the sample; base qualities were not kept.

Library prep was done by the immunoSEQ multiplex PCR assay. The authors processed their data as follows. A statistical classification framework was developed to diagnose cytomegalovirus status using the catalog of TCR beta chain sequences. Drawn from immuneACCESS, this table holds only the in-frame rearrangements with V and J called that TCRdb kept. Clones are partly lost; checked studies trace under half to an unresolved V gene and leave the rest unexplained. V and J calls and clone size follow that table, whereas D and trimming were derived from the DNA. Present in this sample are 80,000 to 100,000 clones, 70% to 90% of which were seen just once. Roughly 4% of the sample goes to the ten largest clones.

Specimen: PBMCs. This TCR derives from a woman between 25 and 40 years old in good health and CMV-seronegative. The chain is made from TRBV6-1 and TRBJ2-3; the D gene identity is not certain. The CDR3 protein: CASSITDTQYF. At the DNA level, the sequence is TGTGCCAGCAGTATAACAGATACGCAGTATTTT.